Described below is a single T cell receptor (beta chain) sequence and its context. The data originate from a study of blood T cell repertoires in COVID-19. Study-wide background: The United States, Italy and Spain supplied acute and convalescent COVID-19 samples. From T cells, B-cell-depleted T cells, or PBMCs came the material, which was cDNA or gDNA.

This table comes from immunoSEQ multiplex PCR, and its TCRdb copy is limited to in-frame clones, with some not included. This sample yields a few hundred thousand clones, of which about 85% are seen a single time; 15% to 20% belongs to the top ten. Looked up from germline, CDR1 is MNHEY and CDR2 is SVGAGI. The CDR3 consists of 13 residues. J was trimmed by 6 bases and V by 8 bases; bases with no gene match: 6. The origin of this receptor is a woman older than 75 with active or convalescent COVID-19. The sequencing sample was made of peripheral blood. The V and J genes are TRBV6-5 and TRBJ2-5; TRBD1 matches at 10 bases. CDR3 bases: TGTGCCAGCTTAGACAGGGGGCAAAAGACCCAGTACTTC. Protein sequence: CASLDRGQKTQYF.